This TCR beta chain was retrieved from a study of long-term antiretroviral therapy in people with HIV (dated by TCRdb to the early 2020s). Context from the whole study: Collection of the earliest samples took place about a decade ahead of the 2015 WHO recommendation for immediate ART, at a time when ART was typically delayed until CD4 counts fell. A retrospective serial study tested whether changes in peripheral blood TRB repertoire composition and diversity were associated with ART initiation and durable HIV suppression. The cohort contributed about 190 cryopreserved PBMC samples from about 33 adults with confirmed HIV infection, collected serially over a mean of approximately six years (range 1-12). About a third of the roughly 30 participants with HIV were female. No cross-contamination during QIAcube processing was shown when test extractions of a monoclonal T-cell line were performed alongside some 33 polyclonal samples. Broader findings and caveats from the paper: Compared with controls, HIV repertoires had narrower CDR3 length ranges, and the network structure pointed to an antigen-experienced repertoire that shifted only slightly toward naive after ART. The samples were dated from the mid-2000s to the late 2010s, and the ART regimens that were used may be less effective than current ART regimens. Because pre-ART samples had limited cell numbers, unsorted PBMC were profiled rather than sorted CD4+ and CD8+ T cells. Starting ART was linked to a significant rise in TRB diversity, yet even with long-term ART the diversity remained significantly lower than in transplant donor controls. Expanded TRB clones identified before ART initiation dominated the repertoire at all time points, although this dominance fluctuated and declined in many PLHIV after ART. Limited PBMC availability meant only the TCR beta chain was sequenced, without alpha chain pairing. Inferences about post-ART repertoire changes were limited because no data were available on ART adherence, viral resistance or therapy changes.

On this clone: What this receptor recognizes is not known. No much larger clone is present one base from it, and per-base qualities are unavailable.

The immunoSEQ hsTCRB v3.0 assay was used at survey level resolution for TRB variable region sequencing. TRB sequencing targeted a depth of about 40,000-55,000 T-cell genomes per sample. TRB libraries were pooled and sequenced on an Illumina MiSeq using a v3 150-cycle kit. In the original analysis: Repertoire analysis was run in R within a reproducible Nextflow workflow that covered QC, data transformation and analysis. LymphoSeq2, an R package for AIRR-Seq data exploration, was used to implement custom analyses. After excluding a handful of samples that yielded fewer than 5000 total TRB sequences, fewer than 200 HIV repertoires remained for analysis. Of the roughly 180 retained HIV repertoires, about 59 were collected before and under 150 after ART initiation. Repertoires were downsampled to 5000 TRB nucleotide sequences, with summary statistics averaged over 100 downsampling iterations. TRB sequences were retained for analysis only if CDR3 regions of at least seven amino acids were present. Diversity was measured with a Shannon entropy-derived clonality score and the Gini coefficient. In repertoire networks, the top 5000 CDR3 amino acid sequences were linked whenever an edit distance of one separated two sequences. For TRB CDR3 amino acid sequences, GLIPH2 was used to predict antigen specificity groups and MHC restriction. Known CMV, EBV, HIV or tissue antigen associations were flagged by matching CDR3 amino acid sequences against VDJdb and McPAS-TCR. Pre-ART, post-ART and control groups were compared with Wilcoxon signed-rank tests and Holm-Bonferroni correction. TCRdb limited this immuneACCESS table to in-frame rearrangements with V and J called. A share of clones is missing; checked studies link under half to unresolved V genes, and the rest is unexplained. V and J calls and clone size are as listed in that table; D and trimming were resolved from the DNA. The sample table contains around 40,000 clones; only one count was recorded for approximately 86% of them. Less than 4% of the sample goes to the ten largest clones.

CDR1 and CDR2 (MDHEN, SYDVKM) derive from the germline V gene. Relative to germline, V is missing 7 bases and J is missing 3 bases, with 14 bases of the junction outside any gene match. The CDR3 contains 16 residues, cysteine and phenylalanine counted. The kept DNA is CDR3 alone, 48 bases in frame from the first base. To be included, a participant needed at least one PBMC sample from before ART initiation plus at least two post-ART samples. All participants with HIV were treated in the United States of America. Before DNA extraction, cryopreserved samples of about 0.95-10 million PBMC were thawed and washed. At the time of the earliest PBMC sample, participants with HIV were aged between about 23 and 54 years. PBMC samples from each participant spanned 1-4 timepoints before ART initiation and 2-8 timepoints after ART initiation, with a median of 7 samples. For every participant, serial HIV viral load, CD4+ T-cell count, ART history and demographic data were obtained. Using a Qiagen kit on a QIAcube, genomic DNA was extracted from unsorted PBMC, with samples processed in batches of 12.

This material consisted of unsorted PBMCs, taken just before starting antiretroviral therapy. The rearrangement joined TRBV28 to TRBJ2-7, with TRBD2 identical over 8 junction bases. This receptor was taken from a woman between 18 and 29 years old with HIV. The sequenced DNA: TGTGCCAGCACTACCCCATCGGGGGGGAGAAGCTACGAGCAGTACTTC. This yields the protein CASTTPSGGRSYEQYF.